These T cell receptor beta chains were read from a single sample in a study of blood T cell repertoires in COVID-19. Clones were read by immunoSEQ multiplex PCR, and TCRdb kept only the in-frame ones, dropping some. The data contain tens of thousands of clones, just under 85% of them seen just once; the ten biggest clones take up over 30%. The specimen was peripheral blood. These receptors all stem from a man aged 70-80 years with acute or convalescent COVID-19. The CDR3 runs from the conserved cysteine through the conserved F or W. D genes are given only for firm matches. The listing skips clone size in some rows; elsewhere it reads once, few, many or a size class.

d_call: TRBD2; clone_size: few; v_call: TRBV7-8; j_call: TRBJ2-3; cdr3_aa: CASSLASSGAQYF; cdr3_nt: TGTGCCAGCAGCTTAGCGTCTAGCGGGGCCCAGTATTTT
d_call: .; clone_size: .; v_call: TRBV19; j_call: TRBJ1-1; cdr3_aa: CASSATGNTEAFF; cdr3_nt: TGTGCCAGTAGCGCGACAGGGAACACTGAAGCTTTCTTT
d_call: TRBD2; clone_size: .; v_call: TRBV28; j_call: TRBJ2-7; cdr3_aa: CASSFVWLAGSYEQYF; cdr3_nt: TGTGCCAGCAGTTTTGTGTGGCTAGCGGGCTCCTACGAGCAGTACTTC
d_call: TRBD2; clone_size: .; v_call: TRBV19; j_call: TRBJ2-5; cdr3_aa: CASSSGGTGGSSQYF; cdr3_nt: TGTGCCAGTAGTTCGGGAGGAACGGGCGGGAGTTCCCAGTACTTC
d_call: TRBD2; clone_size: .; v_call: TRBV5-1; j_call: TRBJ2-1; cdr3_aa: CASSPGGTSGRIEQFF; cdr3_nt: TGCGCCAGCAGCCCGGGGGGGACTAGCGGGAGGATTGAGCAGTTCTTC
d_call: TRBD2; clone_size: .; v_call: TRBV19; j_call: TRBJ2-7; cdr3_aa: CASSTRTSGRQHEQYF; cdr3_nt: TGTGCCAGTAGTACACGGACTAGCGGGAGACAACATGAGCAGTACTTC
d_call: TRBD2; clone_size: once; v_call: TRBV5-1; j_call: TRBJ2-5; cdr3_aa: CASSSSGGSWETQYF; cdr3_nt: TGCGCCAGCAGCTCTAGCGGGGGGTCCTGGGAGACCCAGTACTTC
d_call: TRBD2; clone_size: .; v_call: TRBV19; j_call: TRBJ2-2; cdr3_aa: CASSPPGRGRAGELFF; cdr3_nt: TGTGCCAGTAGTCCGCCGGGGCGCGGGAGGGCCGGGGAGCTGTTTTTT
d_call: TRBD2; clone_size: .; v_call: TRBV14; j_call: TRBJ2-1; cdr3_aa: CASSQRTRSGGYNEQFF; cdr3_nt: TGTGCCAGCAGCCAAAGAACGCGGAGCGGGGGGTACAATGAGCAGTTCTTC
d_call: .; clone_size: .; v_call: TRBV3-1/TRBV3-2; j_call: TRBJ2-7; cdr3_aa: CASSRTFTYEQYF; cdr3_nt: TGTGCCAGCAGTCGGACTTTCACCTACGAGCAGTACTTC
d_call: .; clone_size: .; v_call: TRBV6-6; j_call: TRBJ2-2; cdr3_aa: CASRMDTTGELFF; cdr3_nt: TGTGCCAGCAGAATGGACACGACCGGGGAGCTGTTTTTT
d_call: .; clone_size: .; v_call: TRBV10-3; j_call: TRBJ1-5; cdr3_aa: CAISESGDQPQHF; cdr3_nt: TGTGCCATCAGTGAATCCGGGGATCAGCCCCAGCATTTT
d_call: .; clone_size: .; v_call: TRBV9; j_call: TRBJ2-7; cdr3_aa: CASSVGDTHYEQYF; cdr3_nt: TGTGCCAGCAGCGTAGGGGACACCCACTACGAGCAGTACTTC
d_call: TRBD1; clone_size: .; v_call: TRBV27; j_call: TRBJ2-7; cdr3_aa: CASSLRGDRPSYEQYF; cdr3_nt: TGTGCCAGCAGTCTCCGAGGGGACAGACCATCCTACGAGCAGTACTTC
d_call: .; clone_size: .; v_call: TRBV12-5; j_call: TRBJ2-3; cdr3_aa: CASGSGGHETDTQYF; cdr3_nt: TGTGCTAGTGGCTCCGGTGGTCATGAGACAGATACGCAGTATTTT
d_call: TRBD1; clone_size: .; v_call: TRBV9; j_call: TRBJ1-2; cdr3_aa: CASSPSRYRGRRNYGYTF; cdr3_nt: TGTGCCAGCAGCCCCTCCCGCTACAGGGGGCGCCGGAACTATGGCTACACCTTC
d_call: TRBD2; clone_size: once; v_call: TRBV13; j_call: TRBJ2-1; cdr3_aa: CASSLAWRGVSSYNEQFF; cdr3_nt: TGTGCCAGCAGCTTAGCCTGGCGGGGGGTGAGCTCCTACAATGAGCAGTTCTTC
d_call: .; clone_size: .; v_call: TRBV21-1; j_call: TRBJ1-3; cdr3_aa: CASSPGHQLSGNTIYF; cdr3_nt: TGTGCCAGCAGCCCGGGACACCAGCTCTCTGGAAACACCATATATTTT
d_call: .; clone_size: .; v_call: TRBV11-1; j_call: TRBJ2-5; cdr3_aa: CASSPGGVYQETQYF; cdr3_nt: TGTGCCAGCAGCCCCGGCGGGGTGTACCAAGAGACCCAGTACTTC
d_call: TRBD1; clone_size: .; v_call: TRBV9; j_call: TRBJ2-2; cdr3_aa: CASSVAPAGGRPGELFF; cdr3_nt: TGTGCCAGCAGCGTAGCTCCGGCAGGGGGTAGGCCCGGGGAGCTGTTTTTT
d_call: .; clone_size: .; v_call: TRBV5-4; j_call: TRBJ2-7; cdr3_aa: CASSPRTENEQYF; cdr3_nt: TGTGCCAGCAGCCCCAGGACAGAGAACGAGCAGTACTTC
d_call: TRBD1; clone_size: .; v_call: TRBV6-1; j_call: TRBJ2-1; cdr3_aa: CASSEQTGLGSDEQFF; cdr3_nt: TGTGCCAGCAGTGAACAGACAGGGCTGGGCTCGGATGAGCAGTTCTTC
d_call: .; clone_size: once; v_call: TRBV2; j_call: TRBJ2-2; cdr3_aa: CASSERTTGELFF; cdr3_nt: TGTGCCAGCAGTGAGCGCACCACCGGGGAGCTGTTTTTT
d_call: .; clone_size: few; v_call: TRBV7-8; j_call: TRBJ2-7; cdr3_aa: CASSLEGLPYEQYF; cdr3_nt: TGTGCCAGCAGCTTAGAGGGACTCCCCTACGAGCAGTACTTC
d_call: TRBD1; clone_size: .; v_call: TRBV5-6; j_call: TRBJ1-2; cdr3_aa: CASSLGTGDYGYTF; cdr3_nt: TGTGCCAGCAGCTTGGGGACAGGGGACTATGGCTACACCTTC
d_call: TRBD1; clone_size: .; v_call: TRBV6-5; j_call: TRBJ2-3; cdr3_aa: CASSYRPRTGDTQYF; cdr3_nt: TGTGCCAGCAGTTACCGCCCCCGGACAGGAGATACGCAGTATTTT
d_call: .; clone_size: few; v_call: TRBV12-3/TRBV12-4; j_call: TRBJ1-1; cdr3_aa: CASTEDTEAFF; cdr3_nt: TGTGCCAGCACCGAGGACACTGAAGCTTTCTTT
d_call: .; clone_size: .; v_call: TRBV9; j_call: TRBJ2-7; cdr3_aa: CASSVEQLSYEQYF; cdr3_nt: TGTGCCAGCAGCGTAGAACAGCTCTCCTACGAGCAGTACTTC
d_call: TRBD2; clone_size: .; v_call: TRBV24-1; j_call: TRBJ2-3; cdr3_aa: CATSDRKPQTSGSTDTQYF; cdr3_nt: TGTGCCACCAGTGACCGAAAACCCCAGACTAGCGGGAGCACAGATACGCAGTATTTT
d_call: .; clone_size: .; v_call: TRBV10-3; j_call: TRBJ2-7; cdr3_aa: CAISETSSHEQYF; cdr3_nt: TGTGCCATCAGTGAGACTAGCAGCCACGAGCAGTACTTC